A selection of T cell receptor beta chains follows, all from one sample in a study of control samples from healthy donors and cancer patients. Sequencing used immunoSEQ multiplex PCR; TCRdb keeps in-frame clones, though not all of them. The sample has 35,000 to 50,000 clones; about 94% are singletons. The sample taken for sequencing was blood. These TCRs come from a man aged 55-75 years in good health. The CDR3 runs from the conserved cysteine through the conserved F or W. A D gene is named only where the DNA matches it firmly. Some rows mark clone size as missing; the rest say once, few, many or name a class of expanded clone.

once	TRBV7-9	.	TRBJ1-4	CASRLPRGVLYRELFF	TGTGCCAGCAGATTGCCTCGGGGGGTTCTCTACCGAGAACTGTTTTTT
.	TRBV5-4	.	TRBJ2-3	CASSLEGGGTDTQYF	TGTGCCAGCAGCTTGGAGGGGGGCGGCACAGATACGCAGTATTTT
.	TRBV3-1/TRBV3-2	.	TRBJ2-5	CASSRNPGPQYF	TGTGCCAGCAGCCGCAACCCCGGGCCCCAGTACTTC
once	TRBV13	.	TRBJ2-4	CASSPRTEIAKNIQYF	TGTGCCAGCAGCCCACGGACAGAGATAGCCAAAAACATTCAGTACTTC
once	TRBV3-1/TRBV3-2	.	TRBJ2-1	CASSQDYRIEQFF	TGTGCCAGCAGCCAAGATTATAGAATTGAGCAGTTCTTC
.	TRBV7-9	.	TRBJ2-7	CASSWTGGFYEQYF	TGTGCCAGCAGCTGGACGGGCGGCTTCTACGAGCAGTACTTC
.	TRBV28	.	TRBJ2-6	CASSYSGTGANVLTF	TGTGCCAGCAGTTACTCCGGAACTGGGGCCAACGTCCTGACTTTC
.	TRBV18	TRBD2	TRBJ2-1	CASSPVLAGGYNEQFF	TGTGCCAGCTCACCAGTACTAGCGGGAGGGTACAATGAGCAGTTCTTC
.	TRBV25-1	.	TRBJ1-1	CASSGVMWEAFF	TGTGCCAGCAGTGGAGTAATGTGGGAAGCTTTCTTT
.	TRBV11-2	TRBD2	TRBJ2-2	CASSLGPHVGEGGTGELFF	TGTGCCAGCAGCTTAGGCCCTCACGTCGGGGAGGGTGGGACCGGGGAGCTGTTTTTT
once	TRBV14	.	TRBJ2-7	CASSRGQNYEQYF	TGTGCCAGCAGCCGTGGACAGAACTACGAGCAGTACTTC
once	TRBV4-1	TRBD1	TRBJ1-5	CASSQESTGSGNQPQHF	TGCGCCAGCAGCCAAGAGTCGACAGGGAGTGGCAATCAGCCCCAGCATTTT
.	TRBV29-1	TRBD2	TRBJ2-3	CSALGLTSGNTDTQYF	TGCAGCGCACTGGGGCTGACTAGCGGGAACACAGATACGCAGTATTTT
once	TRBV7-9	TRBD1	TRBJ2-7	CASSPRQGIGEQYF	TGTGCCAGCAGCCCGCGACAGGGGATTGGCGAGCAGTACTTC
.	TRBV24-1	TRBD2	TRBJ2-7	CATSDSGTSGSPHEQYF	TGTGCCACCAGTGACTCAGGGACTAGCGGGAGCCCCCACGAGCAGTACTTC
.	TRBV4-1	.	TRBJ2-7	CASRSAGAYEQYF	TGCGCCAGCAGGTCGGCAGGGGCGTACGAGCAGTACTTC
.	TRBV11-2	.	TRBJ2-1	CASLGSSTYNEQFF	TGTGCCAGTTTGGGCTCTAGTACTTACAATGAGCAGTTCTTC
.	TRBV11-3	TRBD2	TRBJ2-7	CASSPGLAGGPYEQYF	TGTGCCAGCAGCCCCGGACTAGCGGGAGGTCCCTACGAGCAGTACTTC
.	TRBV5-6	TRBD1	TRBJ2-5	CASSRTGAQETQYF	TGTGCCAGCAGTCGGACAGGGGCGCAAGAGACCCAGTACTTC
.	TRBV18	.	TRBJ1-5	CASSPARGSNQPQHF	TGTGCCAGCTCACCTGCGAGGGGTAGCAATCAGCCCCAGCATTTT
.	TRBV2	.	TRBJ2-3	CASRTDTQYF	TGTGCCAGCCGTACAGATACGCAGTATTTT
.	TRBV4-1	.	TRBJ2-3	CASSQVGTGTGSTDTQYF	TGCGCCAGCAGCCAAGTAGGGACCGGGACGGGTAGCACAGATACGCAGTATTTT
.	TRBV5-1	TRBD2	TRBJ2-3	CASSGGLAGFTDTQYF	TGCGCCAGCAGCGGGGGACTAGCGGGATTCACAGATACGCAGTATTTT
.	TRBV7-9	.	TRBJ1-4	CASSFGRSSTNEKLFF	TGTGCCAGCAGCTTCGGCAGGTCCTCAACTAATGAAAAACTGTTTTTT
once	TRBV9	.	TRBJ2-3	CASSTGPSTDTQYF	TGTGCCAGCAGCACAGGACCTAGCACAGATACGCAGTATTTT
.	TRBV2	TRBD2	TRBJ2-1	CASSEALQRGGYNEQFF	TGTGCCAGCAGTGAAGCGCTTCAGCGGGGTGGGTACAATGAGCAGTTCTTC
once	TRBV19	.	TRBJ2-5	CASRGQETQYF	TGTGCCAGTCGGGGCCAAGAGACCCAGTACTTC
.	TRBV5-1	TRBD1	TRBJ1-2	CASSGREGTASYGYTF	TGCGCCAGCAGCGGCCGAGAGGGGACAGCTTCCTATGGCTACACCTTC
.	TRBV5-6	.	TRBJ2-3	CASSHMLETTSTDTQYF	TGTGCCAGCAGCCATATGCTGGAGACAACGAGCACAGATACGCAGTATTTT
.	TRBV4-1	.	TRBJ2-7	CASSRQARSLTYEQYF	TGCGCCAGCAGCCGACAAGCTCGTTCTCTAACCTACGAGCAGTACTTC
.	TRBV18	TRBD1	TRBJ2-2	CASSPPWTGSGTGELFF	TGTGCCAGCTCACCACCGTGGACAGGGTCGGGCACCGGGGAGCTGTTTTTT
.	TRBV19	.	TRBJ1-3	CASSIGNTIYF	TGTGCCAGTAGTATAGGGAACACCATATATTTT
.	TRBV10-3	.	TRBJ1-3	CAINGEDTGNTIYF	TGTGCCATCAACGGGGAGGATACTGGAAACACCATATATTTT
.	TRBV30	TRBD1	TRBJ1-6	CAWSWDRKSSYNSPLHF	TGTGCCTGGAGTTGGGACAGGAAGAGCTCCTATAATTCACCCCTCCACTTT
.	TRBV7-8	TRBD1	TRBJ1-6	CASRPTGLGSPLHF	TGTGCCAGCAGACCGACAGGGCTAGGTTCACCCCTCCACTTT
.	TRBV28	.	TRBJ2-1	CASSPLEGYNEQFF	TGTGCCAGCAGTCCGTTAGAGGGGTACAATGAGCAGTTCTTC
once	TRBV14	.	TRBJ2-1	CASSLEGLGFNEQFF	TGTGCCAGCAGCCTCGAAGGGCTGGGTTTTAATGAGCAGTTCTTC
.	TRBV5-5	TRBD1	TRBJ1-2	CATTTGTANYGYTF	TGTGCCACCACTACGGGGACAGCTAACTATGGCTACACCTTC
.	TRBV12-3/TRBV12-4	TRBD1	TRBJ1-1	CASSFRQGGAFF	TGTGCCAGCAGTTTCAGACAGGGGGGAGCTTTCTTT
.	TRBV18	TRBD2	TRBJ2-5	CASSRGTSGRETQYF	TGTGCCAGCTCACGAGGGACTAGCGGGAGAGAGACCCAGTACTTC
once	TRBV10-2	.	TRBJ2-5	CASSESGTQETQYF	TGCGCCAGCAGTGAGTCGGGCACCCAAGAGACCCAGTACTTC
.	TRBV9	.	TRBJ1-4	CASSVARGLNEKLFF	TGTGCCAGCAGCGTAGCACGGGGCCTTAATGAAAAACTGTTTTTT
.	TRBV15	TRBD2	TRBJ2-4	CATSSSGGWNIQYF	TGTGCCACCAGCAGCTCCGGGGGGTGGAACATTCAGTACTTC
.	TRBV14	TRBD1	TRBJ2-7	CASSAVQGTDEQYF	TGTGCCAGCAGCGCGGTACAGGGGACGGACGAGCAGTACTTC
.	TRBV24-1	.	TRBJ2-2	CATSPMGVVVGNTGELFF	TGTGCCACCAGTCCAATGGGGGTCGTTGTGGGTAACACCGGGGAGCTGTTTTTT
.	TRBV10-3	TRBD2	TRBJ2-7	CAIIAGTSSGYEQYF	TGTGCCATCATTGCGGGGACTAGCAGTGGTTACGAGCAGTACTTC
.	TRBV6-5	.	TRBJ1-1	CASSSAGSMNTEAFF	TGTGCCAGCAGTAGTGCAGGGAGTATGAACACTGAAGCTTTCTTT